The 2 T cell receptor beta chains below were found in one sample sequenced in a study of CD8 T cells in ankylosing spondylitis. Study-wide points: Characteristic, it appeared, of ankylosing spondylitis blood was a TCR beta motif of about eight highly homologous variants.

Their recognized antigens are unknown. TCRdb re-analysed the 5' RACE reads in MiXCR, keeping a single row per CDR3 protein. In the table there are around 450,000 distinct CDR3 sequences, roughly 26% of which are singletons. Material: blood, either unsorted or a sorted T cell fraction (not recorded which). These receptors all stem from a male donor with ankylosing spondylitis.

The chain carries TRBV11-2 and TRBJ2-5; the D is unclear. The CDR3 spans 14 residues. The germline V and J ends were trimmed by 0 bases and 3 bases, with 8 bases remaining between them. Germline CDR1 and CDR2: SGHAT and FQNNGV. CDR3 nucleotides: TGTGCCAGCAGCTTAGATTTGGTAAAAGAGACCCAGTACTTC. Its translation: CASSLDLVKETQYF.

Only a few counts were recorded for this clonotype. The chain combines TRBV12-3 or TRBV12-4 with TRBJ1-1, with D unresolved. There are 14 residues in the CDR3. V lost 7 bases to trimming and J lost 1 base, with 13 bases between them. The CDR3 region is CASTPGSQNTEAFF. The CDR3 DNA follows: TGTGCCAGCACTCCCGGGAGCCAGAACACTGAAGCTTTCTTT.